This entry is about one TCR beta chain. As processed by the authors: Scientists estimated how many nucleated cells there were by amplifying reference gene primers. Sequenced by immunoSEQ multiplex PCR; TCRdb stores in-frame clones only, minus some. That table supplies the V and J calls and clone size; D and trimming were determined from the DNA. Among about 43,000 clones listed, around nine tenths were seen once. The CDR3 spans 15 residues. V lost 3 bases and J lost 0, with 8 bases in between. Germline CDR1 reads LNHDA; CDR2 reads SQIVND (reference sequence). This specimen comes from a study of blood T cell repertoires in COVID-19. Study details: Italy, Spain and the United States were the sources of the convalescent and acute COVID-19 samples.

The TCR sequence derives from a man in his forties or fifties with COVID-19, enrolled during active disease. Input material: peripheral blood. The chain employs TRBV19 and TRBJ2-2, with D perhaps matching TRBD2 (5 bases). The CDR3 protein is CASSIYGTNTGELFF. CDR3 coding DNA: TGTGCCAGTAGTATCTACGGGACGAACACCGGGGAGCTGTTTTTT.